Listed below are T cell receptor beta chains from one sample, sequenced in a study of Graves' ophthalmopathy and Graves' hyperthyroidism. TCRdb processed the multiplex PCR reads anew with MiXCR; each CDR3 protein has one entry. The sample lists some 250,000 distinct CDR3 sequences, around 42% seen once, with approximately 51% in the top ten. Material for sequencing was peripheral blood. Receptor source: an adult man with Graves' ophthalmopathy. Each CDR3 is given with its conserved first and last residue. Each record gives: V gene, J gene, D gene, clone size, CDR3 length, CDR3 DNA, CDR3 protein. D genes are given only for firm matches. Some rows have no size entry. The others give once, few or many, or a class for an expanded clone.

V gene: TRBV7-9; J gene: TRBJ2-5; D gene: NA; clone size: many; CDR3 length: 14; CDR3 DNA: TGTGCCAGCAGCTCGACCTGGGGTTCGGAGACCCAGTACTTC; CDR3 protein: CASSSTWGSETQYF
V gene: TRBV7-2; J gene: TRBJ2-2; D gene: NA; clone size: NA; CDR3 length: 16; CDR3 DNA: TGTGCCAGCAGCGTACGCGGGGAACAGAACACCGGGGAGCTGTTTTTT; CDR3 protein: CASSVRGEQNTGELFF
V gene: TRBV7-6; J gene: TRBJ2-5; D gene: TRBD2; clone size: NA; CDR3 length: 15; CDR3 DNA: TGTGCCAGCAGCTTAGCTCCGGGGGGGCCTGAGACCCAGTACTTC; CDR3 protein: CASSLAPGGPETQYF
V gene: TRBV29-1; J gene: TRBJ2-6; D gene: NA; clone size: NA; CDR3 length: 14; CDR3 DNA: TGCAGCGTCTCACAGGGCTCTGGGGCCAACGTCCTGACTTTC; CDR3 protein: CSVSQGSGANVLTF
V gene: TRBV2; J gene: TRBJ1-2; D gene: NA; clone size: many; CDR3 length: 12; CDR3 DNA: TGTGCCACCTCGGGTCCCACGGATGGCTACACCTTC; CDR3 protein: CATSGPTDGYTF
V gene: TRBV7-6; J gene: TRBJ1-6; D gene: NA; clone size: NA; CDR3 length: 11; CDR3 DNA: TGTGCCAGCAGCTTTGGGGGGCTCCTCCACTTT; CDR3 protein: CASSFGGLLHF
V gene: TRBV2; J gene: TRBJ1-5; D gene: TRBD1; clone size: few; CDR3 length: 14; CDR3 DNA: TGTGCCAGCAGTGTCGGACAGGGTGTCCAGCCCCAGCATTTT; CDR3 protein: CASSVGQGVQPQHF
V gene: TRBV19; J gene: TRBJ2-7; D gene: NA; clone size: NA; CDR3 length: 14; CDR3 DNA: TGTGCCAGCAGCACCGGGGACGGAGGCTACGAGCAGTACTTC; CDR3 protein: CASSTGDGGYEQYF
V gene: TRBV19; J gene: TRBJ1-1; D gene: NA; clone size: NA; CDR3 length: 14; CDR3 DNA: TGTGCCGGTAGCCCTACCACAGCGAACACTGAAGCTTTCTTT; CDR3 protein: CAGSPTTANTEAFF
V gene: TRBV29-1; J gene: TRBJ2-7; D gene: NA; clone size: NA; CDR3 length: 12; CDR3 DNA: TGCAGCGTCCTGAGTTCTGCATTCGAGCAGTACTTC; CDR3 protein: CSVLSSAFEQYF
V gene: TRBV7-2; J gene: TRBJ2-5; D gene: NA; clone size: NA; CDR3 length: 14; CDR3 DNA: TGTGCCAGCAGCTTAGGGAGGGACCAAAGGACCCAGTACTTC; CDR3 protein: CASSLGRDQRTQYF
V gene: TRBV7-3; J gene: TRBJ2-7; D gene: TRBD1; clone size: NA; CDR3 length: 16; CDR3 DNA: TGTGCCAGCAGCTCCATGAGGGACAGCCTCTTCTACGAGCAGTACTTC; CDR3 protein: CASSSMRDSLFYEQYF
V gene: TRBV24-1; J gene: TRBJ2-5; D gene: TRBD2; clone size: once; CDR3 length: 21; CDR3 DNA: TGTGCCACCAGTGATCCCGTGACTAGCGGGAGGGCCGGCGGGAACCAAGAGACCCAGTACTTC; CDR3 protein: CATSDPVTSGRAGGNQETQYF
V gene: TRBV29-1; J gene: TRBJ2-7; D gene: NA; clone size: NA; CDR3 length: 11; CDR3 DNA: TGCAGCGGATCGGACTCCTACGAGCAGTACTTC; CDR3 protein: CSGSDSYEQYF
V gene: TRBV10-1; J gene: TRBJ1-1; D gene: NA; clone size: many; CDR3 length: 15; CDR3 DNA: TGCGCCAGCAGTGGCTCACAAATGGGTAGCACTGAAGCTTTCTTT; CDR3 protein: CASSGSQMGSTEAFF
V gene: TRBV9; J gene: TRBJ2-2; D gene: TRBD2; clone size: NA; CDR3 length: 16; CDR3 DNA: TGTGCCAGCAGCGCGGGACTAGCGGGGTTTACCGGGGAGCTGTTTTTT; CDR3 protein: CASSAGLAGFTGELFF
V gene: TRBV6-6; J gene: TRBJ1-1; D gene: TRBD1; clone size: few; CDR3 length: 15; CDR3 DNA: TGTGCCAGCAGTCCTCGACAGGGGGTGGGTACTGAAGCTTTCTTT; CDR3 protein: CASSPRQGVGTEAFF
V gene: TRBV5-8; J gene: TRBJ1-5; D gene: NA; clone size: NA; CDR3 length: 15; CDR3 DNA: TGTGCCAGCAGCTTGCGGGGGGGAATCAATCAGCCCCAGCATTTT; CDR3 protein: CASSLRGGINQPQHF
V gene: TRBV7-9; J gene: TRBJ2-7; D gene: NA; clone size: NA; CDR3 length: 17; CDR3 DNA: TGTGCCGGCAGCCCTAGAGGGGTTAGGGCCCTAGGGGACGAGCAGTACTTC; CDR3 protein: CAGSPRGVRALGDEQYF
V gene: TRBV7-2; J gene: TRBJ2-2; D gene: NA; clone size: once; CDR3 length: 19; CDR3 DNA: TGCGCCAGCAGCCAATCACCATGGGCCGGGGGCGTAAAATCCGGGGAGCTGTTTTTT; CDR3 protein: CASSQSPWAGGVKSGELFF
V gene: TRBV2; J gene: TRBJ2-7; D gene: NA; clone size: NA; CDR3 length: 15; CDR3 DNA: TGTGCCAGCAGTGAAGCGCGGCAGGGGATGGGGGAGCAGTACTTC; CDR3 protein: CASSEARQGMGEQYF
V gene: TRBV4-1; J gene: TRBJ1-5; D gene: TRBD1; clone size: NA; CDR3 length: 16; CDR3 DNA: TGCGCCAGCAGCCAAGTATCGGGACAGGGGGATCAGCCCCAGCATTTT; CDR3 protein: CASSQVSGQGDQPQHF
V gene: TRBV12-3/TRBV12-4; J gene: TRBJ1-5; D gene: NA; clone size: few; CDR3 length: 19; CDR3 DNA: TGTGCCAGCAGTTTAGGACCCGGGACGCCGGTTGGGAGCAATCAGCCCCAGCATTTT; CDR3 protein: CASSLGPGTPVGSNQPQHF
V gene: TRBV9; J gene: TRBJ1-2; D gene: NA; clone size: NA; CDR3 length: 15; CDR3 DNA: TGTGCCAGCAGCCAAGTTCGGACCCGGAACTATGGCTACACCTTC; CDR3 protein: CASSQVRTRNYGYTF
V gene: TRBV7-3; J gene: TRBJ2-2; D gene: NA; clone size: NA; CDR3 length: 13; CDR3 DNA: TGTGCCAGCAGCTTAAGTCTCGCCGGGGAGCTGTTTTTT; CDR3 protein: CASSLSLAGELFF
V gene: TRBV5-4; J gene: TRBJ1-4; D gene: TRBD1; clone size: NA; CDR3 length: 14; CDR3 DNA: TGTGCCAGCAGCAACACAGGGGGCGGAGAAAAACTGTTTTTT; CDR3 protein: CASSNTGGGEKLFF
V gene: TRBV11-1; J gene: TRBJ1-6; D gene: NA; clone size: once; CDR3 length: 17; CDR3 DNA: TGTGCCAGCAGCGAACGTGAACGCGGGGGCGAGTCCTCACCCCTCCACTTT; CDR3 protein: CASSERERGGESSPLHF
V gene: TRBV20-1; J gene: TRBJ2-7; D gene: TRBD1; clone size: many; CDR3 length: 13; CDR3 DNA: TGCAGTGCTAGGGGTGACAGGGACTACGAGCAGTACTTC; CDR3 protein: CSARGDRDYEQYF
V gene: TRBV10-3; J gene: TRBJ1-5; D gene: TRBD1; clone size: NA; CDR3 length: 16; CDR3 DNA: TGTGCCAGCCTACCACCCGGACAGGGGGCGGGACAGCCCCAGCATTTT; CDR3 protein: CASLPPGQGAGQPQHF
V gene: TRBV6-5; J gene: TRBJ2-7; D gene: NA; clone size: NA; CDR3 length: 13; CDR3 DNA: TGTGCCAGCAGTTTTAAGGATCGGAGCGAGCAGTACTTC; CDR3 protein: CASSFKDRSEQYF
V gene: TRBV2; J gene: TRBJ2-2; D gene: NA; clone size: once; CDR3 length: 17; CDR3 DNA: TGTGCCAGCAGTGGTGTTTTCCCGGGGCGGGCCGCCGGGGAGCTGTTTTTT; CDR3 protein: CASSGVFPGRAAGELFF
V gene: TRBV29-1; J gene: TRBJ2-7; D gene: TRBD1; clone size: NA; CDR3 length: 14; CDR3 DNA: TGCAGCGTTGACCCCGGGACAGGGAGCTACGAGCAGTACTTC; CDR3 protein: CSVDPGTGSYEQYF
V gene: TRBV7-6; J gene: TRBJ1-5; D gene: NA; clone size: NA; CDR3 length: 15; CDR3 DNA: TGTGCCAGCAGTTTACGGGTTGCGGGCAATCAGCCCCAGCATTTT; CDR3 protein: CASSLRVAGNQPQHF
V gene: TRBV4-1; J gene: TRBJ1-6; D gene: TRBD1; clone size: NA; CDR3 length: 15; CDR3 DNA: TGCGCCAGCAGCCAATGGACAGGCAGATATTCACCCCTCCACTTT; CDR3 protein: CASSQWTGRYSPLHF
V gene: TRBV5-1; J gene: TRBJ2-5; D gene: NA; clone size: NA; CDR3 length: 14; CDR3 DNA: TGCGCCAGCAGCTCCGGAACTACACAAGAGACCCAGTACTTC; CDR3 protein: CASSSGTTQETQYF
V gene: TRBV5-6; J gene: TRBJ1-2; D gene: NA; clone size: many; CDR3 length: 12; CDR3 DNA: TGTGCCAGCAGCTCGCTACCTGGTAGCTACACCTTC; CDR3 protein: CASSSLPGSYTF
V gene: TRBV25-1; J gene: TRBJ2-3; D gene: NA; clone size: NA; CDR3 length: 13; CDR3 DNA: TGTGCCACCCTAGGGACCCTCCAAGATACGCAGTATTTT; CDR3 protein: CATLGTLQDTQYF
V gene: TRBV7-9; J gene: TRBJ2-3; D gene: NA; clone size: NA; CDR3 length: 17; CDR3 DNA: TGTGCCAGCAGCTTAGTTCTGTCTGCACCTAGCACAGATACGCAGTATTTT; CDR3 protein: CASSLVLSAPSTDTQYF
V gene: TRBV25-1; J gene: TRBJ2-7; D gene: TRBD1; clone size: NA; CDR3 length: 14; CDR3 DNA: TGTGCCAGCAGTGAATTGGGACAGGGTCACGAGCAGTACTTC; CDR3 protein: CASSELGQGHEQYF
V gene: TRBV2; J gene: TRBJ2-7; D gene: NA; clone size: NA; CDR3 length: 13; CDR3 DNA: TGTGCCAGCAGTGGTGAGGGTTCCTACGAGCAGTACTTC; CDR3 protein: CASSGEGSYEQYF